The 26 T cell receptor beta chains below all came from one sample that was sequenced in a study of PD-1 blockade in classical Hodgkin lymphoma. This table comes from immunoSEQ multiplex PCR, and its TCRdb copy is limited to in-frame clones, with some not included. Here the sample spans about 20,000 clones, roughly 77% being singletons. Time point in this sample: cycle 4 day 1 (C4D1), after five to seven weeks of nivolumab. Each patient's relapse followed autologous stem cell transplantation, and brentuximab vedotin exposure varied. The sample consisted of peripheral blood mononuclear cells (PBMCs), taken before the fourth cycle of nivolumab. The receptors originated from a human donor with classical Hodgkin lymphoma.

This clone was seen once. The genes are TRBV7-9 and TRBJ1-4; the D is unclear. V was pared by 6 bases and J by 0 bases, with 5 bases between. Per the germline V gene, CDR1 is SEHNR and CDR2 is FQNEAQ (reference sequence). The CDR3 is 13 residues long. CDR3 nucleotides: TGTGCCAGCAGGGGGACAACTAATGAAAAACTGTTTTTT. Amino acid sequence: CASRGTTNEKLFF.

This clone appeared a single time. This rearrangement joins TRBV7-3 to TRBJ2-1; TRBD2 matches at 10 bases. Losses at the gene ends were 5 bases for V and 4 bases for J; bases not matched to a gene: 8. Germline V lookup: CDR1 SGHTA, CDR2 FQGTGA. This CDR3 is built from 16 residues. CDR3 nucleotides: TGTGCCAGCAGCCAGAAAGGGACTAGCGTATACAATGAGCAGTTCTTC. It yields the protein CASSQKGTSVYNEQFF.

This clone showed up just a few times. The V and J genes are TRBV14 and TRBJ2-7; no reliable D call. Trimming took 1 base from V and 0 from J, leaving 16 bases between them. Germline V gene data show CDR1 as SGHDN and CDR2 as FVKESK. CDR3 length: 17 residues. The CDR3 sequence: CASSQGRWPYFSYEQYF. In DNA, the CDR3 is TGTGCCAGCAGCCAAGGACGATGGCCCTACTTCTCCTACGAGCAGTACTTC.

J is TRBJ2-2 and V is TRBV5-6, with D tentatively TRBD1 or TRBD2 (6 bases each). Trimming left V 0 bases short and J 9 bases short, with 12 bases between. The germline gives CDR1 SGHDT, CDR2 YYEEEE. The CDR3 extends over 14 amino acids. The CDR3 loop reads CASSLAGGGRELFF. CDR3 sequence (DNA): TGTGCCAGCAGCTTGGCCGGGGGCGGACGGGAGCTGTTTTTT.

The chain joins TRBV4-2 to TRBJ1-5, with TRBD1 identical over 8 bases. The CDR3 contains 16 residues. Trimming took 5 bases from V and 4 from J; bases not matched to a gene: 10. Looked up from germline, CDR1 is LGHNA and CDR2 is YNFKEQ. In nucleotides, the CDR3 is TGTGCCAGCAGCTTGTCGAGACAGGGGACGAATCAGCCCCAGCATTTT. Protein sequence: CASSLSRQGTNQPQHF.

The DNA of the CDR3 is TGTGCCAGCAGCCCCAGGGGGCAATCAAATGAGCAGTTCTTC. Amino acid sequence: CASSPRGQSNEQFF. The chain recombines TRBV6-6 with TRBJ2-1, with TRBD1 identical over 8 bases. There are 14 residues in the CDR3. Trimming cost V 6 bases and J 7 bases; bases outside gene matches: 8. The germline CDR1 and CDR2 sequences are MNHNY and SVGAGI (reference sequence).

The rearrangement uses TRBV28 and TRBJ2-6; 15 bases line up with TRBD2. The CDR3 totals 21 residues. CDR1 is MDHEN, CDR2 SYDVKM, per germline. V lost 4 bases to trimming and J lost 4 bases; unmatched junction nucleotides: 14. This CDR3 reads CASSSHPWTSGRAEGANVLTF. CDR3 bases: TGTGCCAGCAGTTCGCACCCATGGACTAGCGGGAGGGCGGAAGGGGCCAACGTCCTGACTTTC.

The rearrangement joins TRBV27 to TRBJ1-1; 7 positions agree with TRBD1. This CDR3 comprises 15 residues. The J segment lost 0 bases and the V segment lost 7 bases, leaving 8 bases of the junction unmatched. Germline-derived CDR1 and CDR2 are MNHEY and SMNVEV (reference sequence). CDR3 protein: CASTPPGQLNTEAFF. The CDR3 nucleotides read TGTGCCAGCACCCCCCCGGGACAGTTGAACACTGAAGCTTTCTTT.

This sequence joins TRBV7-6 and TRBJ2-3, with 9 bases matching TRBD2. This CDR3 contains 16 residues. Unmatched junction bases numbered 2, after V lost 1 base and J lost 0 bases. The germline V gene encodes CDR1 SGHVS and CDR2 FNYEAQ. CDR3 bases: TGTGCCAGCAGCTTAGGAAGCGGGGGGAGCACAGATACGCAGTATTTT. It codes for CASSLGSGGSTDTQYF.

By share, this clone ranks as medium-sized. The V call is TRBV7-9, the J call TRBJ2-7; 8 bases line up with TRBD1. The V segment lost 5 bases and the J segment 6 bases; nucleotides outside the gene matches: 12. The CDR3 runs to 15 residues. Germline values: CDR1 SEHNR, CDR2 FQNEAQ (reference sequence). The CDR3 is CASSETDRGPLEQYF. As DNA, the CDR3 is TGTGCCAGCAGCGAGACCGACAGGGGACCCCTCGAGCAGTACTTC.

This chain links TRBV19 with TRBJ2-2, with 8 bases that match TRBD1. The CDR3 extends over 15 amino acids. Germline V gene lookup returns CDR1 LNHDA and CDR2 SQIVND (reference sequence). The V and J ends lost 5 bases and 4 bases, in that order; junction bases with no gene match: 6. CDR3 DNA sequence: TGTGCCAGTAGTTGGCGGCAGGGGGCCACCGGGGAGCTGTTTTTT. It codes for CASSWRQGATGELFF.

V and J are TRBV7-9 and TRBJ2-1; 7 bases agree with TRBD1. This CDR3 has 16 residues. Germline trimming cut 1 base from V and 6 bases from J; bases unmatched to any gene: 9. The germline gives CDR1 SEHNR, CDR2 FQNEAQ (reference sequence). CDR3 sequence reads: CASSLVHPTGVNEQFF. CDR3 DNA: TGTGCCAGCAGCTTAGTTCATCCCACAGGGGTCAATGAGCAGTTCTTC.

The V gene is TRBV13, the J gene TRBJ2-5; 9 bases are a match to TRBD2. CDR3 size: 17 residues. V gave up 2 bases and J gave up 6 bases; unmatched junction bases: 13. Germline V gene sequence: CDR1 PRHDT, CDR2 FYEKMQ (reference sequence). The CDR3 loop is CASSLLSPGTSIKTQYF. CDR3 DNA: TGTGCCAGCAGCTTACTTTCCCCCGGGACTAGCATAAAGACCCAGTACTTC. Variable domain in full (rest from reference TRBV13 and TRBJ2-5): AAGVIQSPRHLIKEKRETATLKCYPIPRHDTVYWYQQGPGQDPQFLISFYEKMQSDKGSIPDRFSAQQFSDYHSELNMSSLELGDSALYFCASSLLSPGTSIKTQYFGPGTRLLVL.

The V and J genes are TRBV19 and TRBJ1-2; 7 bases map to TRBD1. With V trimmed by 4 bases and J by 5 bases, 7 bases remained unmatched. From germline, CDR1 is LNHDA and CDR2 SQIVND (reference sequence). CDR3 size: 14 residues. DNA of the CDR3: TGTGCCAGTAGTAGCGGACAGGTGATTTATGGCTACACCTTC. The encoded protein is CASSSGQVIYGYTF.

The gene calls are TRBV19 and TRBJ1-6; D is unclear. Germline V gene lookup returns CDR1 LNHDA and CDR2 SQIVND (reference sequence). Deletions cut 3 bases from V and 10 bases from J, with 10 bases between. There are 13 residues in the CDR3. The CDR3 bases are TGTGCCAGTAGTATGAATGGGGAATCACCCCTCCACTTT. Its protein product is CASSMNGESPLHF.

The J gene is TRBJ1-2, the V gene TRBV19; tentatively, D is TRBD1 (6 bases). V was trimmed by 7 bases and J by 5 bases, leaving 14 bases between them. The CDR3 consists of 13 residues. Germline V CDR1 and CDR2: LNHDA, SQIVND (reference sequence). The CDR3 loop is CASKDKGEYGYTF. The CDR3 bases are TGTGCCAGTAAAGATAAGGGGGAATATGGCTACACCTTC. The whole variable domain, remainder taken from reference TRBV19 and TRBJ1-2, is DGGITQSPKYLFRKEGQNVTLSCEQNLNHDAMYWYRQDPGQGLRLIYYSQIVNDFQKGDIAEGYSVSREKKESFPLTVTSAQKNPTAFYLCASKDKGEYGYTFGSGTRLTVV.

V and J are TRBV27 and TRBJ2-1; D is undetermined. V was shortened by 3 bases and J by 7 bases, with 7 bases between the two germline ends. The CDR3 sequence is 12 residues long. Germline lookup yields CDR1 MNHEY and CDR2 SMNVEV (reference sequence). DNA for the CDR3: TGTGCCAGCAGTTTCAAGGGAAATGAGCAGTTCTTC. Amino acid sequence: CASSFKGNEQFF.

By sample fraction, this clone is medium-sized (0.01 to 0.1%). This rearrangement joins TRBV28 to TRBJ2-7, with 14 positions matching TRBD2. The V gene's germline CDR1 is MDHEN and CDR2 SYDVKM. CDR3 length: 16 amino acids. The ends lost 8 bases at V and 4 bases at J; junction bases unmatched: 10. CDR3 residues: CASLPVGTSGSYEQYF. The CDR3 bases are TGTGCCAGCCTCCCAGTGGGGACTAGCGGGAGTTACGAGCAGTACTTC.

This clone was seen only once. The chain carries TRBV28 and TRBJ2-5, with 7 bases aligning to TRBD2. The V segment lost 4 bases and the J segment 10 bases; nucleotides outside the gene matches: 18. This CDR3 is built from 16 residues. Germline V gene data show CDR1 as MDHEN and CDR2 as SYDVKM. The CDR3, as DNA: TGTGCCAGCAGTTGGCAGGGATTTTCGGGACTACCCAACCAGTACTTC. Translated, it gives CASSWQGFSGLPNQYF. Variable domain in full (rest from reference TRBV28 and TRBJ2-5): DVKVTQSSRYLVKRTGEKVFLECVQDMDHENMFWYRQDPGLGLRLIYFSYDVKMKEKGDIPEGYSVSREKKERFSLILESASTNQTSMYLCASSWQGFSGLPNQYFGPGTRLLVL.

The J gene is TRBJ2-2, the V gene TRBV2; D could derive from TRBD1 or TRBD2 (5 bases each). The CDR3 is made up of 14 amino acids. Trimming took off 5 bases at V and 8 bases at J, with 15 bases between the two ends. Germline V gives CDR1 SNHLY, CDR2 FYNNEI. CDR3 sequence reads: CASSLYGAPGELFF. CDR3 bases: TGTGCCAGCAGTCTCTACGGGGCACCGGGGGAGCTGTTTTTT. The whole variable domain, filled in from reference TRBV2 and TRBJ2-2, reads EPEVTQTPSHQVTQMGQEVILRCVPISNHLYFYWYRQILGQKVEFLVSFYNNEISEKSEIFDDQFSVERPDGSNFTLKIRSTKLEDSAMYFCASSLYGAPGELFFGEGSRLTVL.

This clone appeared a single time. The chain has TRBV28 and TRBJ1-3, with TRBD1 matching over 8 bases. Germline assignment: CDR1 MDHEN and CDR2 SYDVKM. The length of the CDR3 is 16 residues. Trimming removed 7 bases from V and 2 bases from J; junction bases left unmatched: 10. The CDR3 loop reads CASTEGQEAAGNTIYF. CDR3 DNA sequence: TGTGCCAGCACGGAGGGACAGGAGGCGGCTGGAAACACCATATATTTT. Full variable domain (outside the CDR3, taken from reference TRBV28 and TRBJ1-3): DVKVTQSSRYLVKRTGEKVFLECVQDMDHENMFWYRQDPGLGLRLIYFSYDVKMKEKGDIPEGYSVSREKKERFSLILESASTNQTSMYLCASTEGQEAAGNTIYFGEGSWLTVV.

The CDR3 spells CASQSTDTQYF. CDR3 bases: TGTGCCAGCCAAAGCACAGATACGCAGTATTTT. J is TRBJ2-3 and V is TRBV7-9; no firm D call. The germline V and J ends were trimmed by 8 bases and 0 bases, with 3 bases remaining between them. Germline loops: CDR1 SEHNR, CDR2 FQNEAQ (reference sequence). The CDR3 consists of 11 residues.

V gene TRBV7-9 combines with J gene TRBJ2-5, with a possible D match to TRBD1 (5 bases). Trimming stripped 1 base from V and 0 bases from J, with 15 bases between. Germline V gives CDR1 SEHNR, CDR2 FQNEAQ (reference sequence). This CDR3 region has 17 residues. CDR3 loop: CASSLGSGLQYQETQYF. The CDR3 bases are TGTGCCAGCAGCTTAGGTTCAGGGTTACAGTACCAAGAGACCCAGTACTTC.

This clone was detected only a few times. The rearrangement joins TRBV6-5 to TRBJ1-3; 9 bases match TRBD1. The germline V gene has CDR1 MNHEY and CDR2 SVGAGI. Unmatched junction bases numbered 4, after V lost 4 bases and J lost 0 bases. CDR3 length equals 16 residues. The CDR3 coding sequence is TGTGCCAGCAGTTTAGGACAGGGGAGCTCTGGAAACACCATATATTTT. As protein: CASSLGQGSSGNTIYF.

The CDR3 here is CATLPWGNTEAFF. Written as DNA, the CDR3 is TGTGCCACACTTCCATGGGGGAACACTGAAGCTTTCTTT. The chain is built from TRBV6-6 and TRBJ1-1; no definite D call. The V end was cut by 10 bases, the J end by 1 base, with 13 bases between. CDR1 is MNHNY and CDR2 is SVGAGI in the germline V gene (reference sequence). The CDR3 consists of 13 residues.

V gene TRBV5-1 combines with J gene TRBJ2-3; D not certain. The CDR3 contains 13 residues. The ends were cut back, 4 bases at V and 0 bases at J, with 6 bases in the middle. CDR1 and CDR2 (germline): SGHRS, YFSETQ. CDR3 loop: CASSHDSTDTQYF. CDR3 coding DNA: TGCGCCAGCAGCCATGACAGCACAGATACGCAGTATTTT.